The 7 T cell receptor beta chains below were found in one sample sequenced in a study of blood T cell repertoires in COVID-19 (dated by TCRdb to about 2020). Libraries were constructed by the immunoSEQ multiplex PCR assay. Held by TCRdb, this immuneACCESS table contains in-frame sequences only and omits some clones. Under half of the omission traces to an unresolved V gene where checked; the cause of the rest is unknown. Counted in this sample were around 120,000 clones; more than 75% of them appeared once. The ten biggest clones cover approximately 1.4% of the sample. The specimen sequenced was peripheral blood. The source of these receptors is a human donor in a cohort sampled during active COVID-19.

This chain joins TRBV4-1 and TRBJ1-5; 7 bases are shared with TRBD1. The CDR3 has 16 amino acids. V gave up 0 bases and J gave up 4 bases; unmatched junction bases: 6. CDR1 is MGHRA and CDR2 is YSYEKL in the germline V gene. CDR3: CASSQDKVRGNQPQHF. DNA of the CDR3: TGCGCCAGCAGCCAAGATAAGGTCAGGGGGAATCAGCCCCAGCATTTT.

The rearrangement joins TRBV6-5 to TRBJ1-1, with D possibly being TRBD1 (5 bases). The CDR3 runs to 13 residues. The germline V gene has CDR1 MNHEY and CDR2 SVGAGI. Trimming removed 8 bases at V and 5 bases at J, with 15 bases between. CDR3 protein: CASFWGLRTEAFF. CDR3 in DNA: TGTGCCAGCTTTTGGGGCCTAAGGACTGAAGCTTTCTTT.

This sequence joins TRBV5-6 and TRBJ2-7; TRBD1 is a possible D gene (6 bases). Trimming left V 4 bases short and J 3 bases short, with 20 bases between. CDR1 SGHDT and CDR2 YYEEEE come from the germline V gene. The CDR3 has 16 amino acids. CDR3 protein: CASSIRDTTLIYEQYF. As DNA, the CDR3 is TGTGCCAGCAGCATAAGGGACACTACCTTAATCTACGAGCAGTACTTC.

V is TRBV6-5 and J is TRBJ2-3, with D possibly being TRBD2 (6 bases). This CDR3 is 15 amino acids long. V was shortened by 2 bases and J by 7 bases, with 16 bases between the two germline ends. Germline V lookup: CDR1 MNHEY, CDR2 SVGAGI. The CDR3 nucleotides read TGTGCCAGCAGTTACGGAGGGGCCCAAGGATATACGCAGTATTTT. Its protein product is CASSYGGAQGYTQYF.

The chain links TRBV10-3 to TRBJ1-1, with D unclear. Trimming shortened V by 0 bases and J by 8 bases, and 13 bases separated the two germline ends. The CDR3 runs to 14 residues. In germline, CDR1 is ENHRY, CDR2 SYGVKD. The CDR3 sequence is CAISESGRGEEAFF. The CDR3 DNA reads as TGTGCCATCAGTGAGTCGGGTCGGGGAGAAGAAGCTTTCTTT.

The chain carries TRBV27 and TRBJ2-1; a possible D gene is TRBD2 (5 bases). Germline-derived CDR1 and CDR2 are MNHEY and SMNVEV (reference sequence). Trimming left V 5 bases short and J 12 bases short, with 14 bases between. CDR3 length equals 12 residues. The CDR3 loop reads CASSPGLGGQFF. The CDR3 coding sequence is TGTGCCAGCAGTCCCGGACTGGGCGGGCAGTTCTTC.

The rearrangement links TRBV18 to TRBJ2-2, with a possible D match to TRBD1 (6 bases). The CDR3 loop spans 14 amino acids. Germline assignment: CDR1 KGHSH and CDR2 LQKENI. V lost 6 bases, J lost 1 base, and 9 bases lay in between. As DNA, the CDR3 is TGTGCCAGCTCTCCGGACAGGAACACCGGGGAGCTGTTTTTT. Translated: CASSPDRNTGELFF.